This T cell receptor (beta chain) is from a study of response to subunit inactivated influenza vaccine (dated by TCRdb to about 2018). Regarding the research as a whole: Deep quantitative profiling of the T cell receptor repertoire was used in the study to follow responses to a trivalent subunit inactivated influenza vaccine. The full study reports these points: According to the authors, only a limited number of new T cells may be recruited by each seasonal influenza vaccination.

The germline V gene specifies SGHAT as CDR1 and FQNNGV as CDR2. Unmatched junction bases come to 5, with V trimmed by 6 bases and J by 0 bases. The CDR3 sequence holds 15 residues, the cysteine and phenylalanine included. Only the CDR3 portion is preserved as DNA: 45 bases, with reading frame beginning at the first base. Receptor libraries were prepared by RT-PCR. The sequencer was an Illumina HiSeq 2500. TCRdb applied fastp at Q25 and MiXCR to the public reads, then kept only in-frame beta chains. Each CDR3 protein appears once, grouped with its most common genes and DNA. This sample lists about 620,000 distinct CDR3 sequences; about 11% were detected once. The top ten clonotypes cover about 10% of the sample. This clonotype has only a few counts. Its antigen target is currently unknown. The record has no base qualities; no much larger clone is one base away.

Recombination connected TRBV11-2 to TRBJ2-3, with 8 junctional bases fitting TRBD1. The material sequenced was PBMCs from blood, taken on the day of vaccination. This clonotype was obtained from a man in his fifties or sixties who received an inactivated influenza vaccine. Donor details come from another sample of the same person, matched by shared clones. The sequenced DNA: TGTGCCAGCAGTCGGCGGGACAGGAGCACAGATACGCAGTATTTT. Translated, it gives CASSRRDRSTDTQYF.